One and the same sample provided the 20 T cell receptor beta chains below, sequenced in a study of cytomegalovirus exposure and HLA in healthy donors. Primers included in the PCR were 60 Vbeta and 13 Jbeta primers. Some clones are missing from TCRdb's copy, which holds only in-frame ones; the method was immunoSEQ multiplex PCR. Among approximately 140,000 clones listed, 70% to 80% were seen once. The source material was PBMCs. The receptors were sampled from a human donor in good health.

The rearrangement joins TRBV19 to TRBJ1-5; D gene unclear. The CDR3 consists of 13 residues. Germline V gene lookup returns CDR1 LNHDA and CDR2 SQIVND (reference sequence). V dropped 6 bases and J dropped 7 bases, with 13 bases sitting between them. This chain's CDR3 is CASSVTIEQPQHF. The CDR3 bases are TGTGCCAGTAGCGTGACAATAGAACAGCCCCAGCATTTT.

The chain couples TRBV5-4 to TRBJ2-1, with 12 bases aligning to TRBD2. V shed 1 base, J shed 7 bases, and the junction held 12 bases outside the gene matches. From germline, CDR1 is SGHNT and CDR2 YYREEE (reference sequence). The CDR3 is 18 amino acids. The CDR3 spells CASSLRGTLAGGRNEQFF. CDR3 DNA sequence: TGTGCCAGCAGCTTGAGGGGCACGCTAGCGGGAGGGAGGAATGAGCAGTTCTTC.

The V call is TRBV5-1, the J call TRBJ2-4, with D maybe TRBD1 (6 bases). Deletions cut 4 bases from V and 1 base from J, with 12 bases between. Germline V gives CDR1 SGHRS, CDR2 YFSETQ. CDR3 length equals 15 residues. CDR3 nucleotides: TGCGCCAGCAGCGTAGCAGGGGAGGCCAAAAACATTCAGTACTTC. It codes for CASSVAGEAKNIQYF.

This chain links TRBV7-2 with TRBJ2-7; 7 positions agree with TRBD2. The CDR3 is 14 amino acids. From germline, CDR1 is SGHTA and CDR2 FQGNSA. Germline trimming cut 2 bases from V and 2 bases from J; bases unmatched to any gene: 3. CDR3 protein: CASSLFAGAYEQYF. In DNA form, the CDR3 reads TGTGCCAGCAGCTTATTCGCGGGGGCCTACGAGCAGTACTTC.

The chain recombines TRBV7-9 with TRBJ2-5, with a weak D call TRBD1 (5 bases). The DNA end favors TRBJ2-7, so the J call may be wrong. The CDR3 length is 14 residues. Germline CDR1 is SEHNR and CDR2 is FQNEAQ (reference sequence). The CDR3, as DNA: TGTGCCAGCAGCCCCGCGGCCCAGGGTAACGAGCAGTACTTC. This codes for CASSPAAQGNEQYF.

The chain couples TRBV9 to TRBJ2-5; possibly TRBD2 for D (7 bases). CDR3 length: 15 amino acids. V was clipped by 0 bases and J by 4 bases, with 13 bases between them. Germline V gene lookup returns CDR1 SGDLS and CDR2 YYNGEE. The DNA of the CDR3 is TGTGCCAGCAGCGTAGGAGGGGGGGCCGGAGAGACCCAGTACTTC. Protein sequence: CASSVGGGAGETQYF.

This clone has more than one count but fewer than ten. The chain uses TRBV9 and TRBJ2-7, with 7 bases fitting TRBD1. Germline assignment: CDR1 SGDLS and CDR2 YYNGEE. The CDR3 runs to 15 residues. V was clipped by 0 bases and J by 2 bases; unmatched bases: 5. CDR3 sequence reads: CASSVGQGDPYEQYF. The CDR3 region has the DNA TGTGCCAGCAGCGTAGGGCAGGGGGACCCCTACGAGCAGTACTTC.

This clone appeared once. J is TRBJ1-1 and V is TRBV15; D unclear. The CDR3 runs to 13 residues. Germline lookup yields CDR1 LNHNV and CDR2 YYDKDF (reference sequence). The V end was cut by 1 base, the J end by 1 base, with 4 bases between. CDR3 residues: CATSRARNTEAFF. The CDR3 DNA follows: TGTGCCACCAGCAGAGCCAGGAACACTGAAGCTTTCTTT.

For the CDR3, the DNA is TGTGCCAGCAGTTTAGACGGGGGTGGCTACGAGCAGTACTTC. Protein: CASSLDGGGYEQYF. The V and J genes are TRBV6-1 and TRBJ2-7; maybe TRBD2 (6 bases). V was clipped by 5 bases and J by 3 bases, with 14 bases between them. This CDR3 has 14 residues. CDR1 and CDR2 from the germline V gene are MNHNS and SASEGT.

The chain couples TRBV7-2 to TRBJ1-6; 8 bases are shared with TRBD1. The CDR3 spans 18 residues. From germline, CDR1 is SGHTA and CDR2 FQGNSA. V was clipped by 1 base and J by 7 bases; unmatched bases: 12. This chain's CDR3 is CASSLEAGGPLGNSPLHF. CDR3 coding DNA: TGTGCCAGCAGCTTAGAGGCAGGGGGCCCGTTAGGGAATTCACCCCTCCACTTT.

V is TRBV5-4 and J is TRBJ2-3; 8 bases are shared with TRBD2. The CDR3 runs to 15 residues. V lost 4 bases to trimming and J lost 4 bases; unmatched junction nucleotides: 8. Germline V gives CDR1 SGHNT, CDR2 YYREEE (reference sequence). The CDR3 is CASSPNGGEADTQYF. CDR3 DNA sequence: TGTGCCAGCAGCCCAAACGGGGGGGAAGCAGATACGCAGTATTTT. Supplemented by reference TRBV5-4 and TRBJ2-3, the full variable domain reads ETGVTQSPTHLIKTRGQQVTLRCSSQSGHNTVSWYQQALGQGPQFIFQYYREEENGRGNFPPRFSGLQFPNYSSELNVNALELDDSALYLCASSPNGGEADTQYFGPGTRLTVL.

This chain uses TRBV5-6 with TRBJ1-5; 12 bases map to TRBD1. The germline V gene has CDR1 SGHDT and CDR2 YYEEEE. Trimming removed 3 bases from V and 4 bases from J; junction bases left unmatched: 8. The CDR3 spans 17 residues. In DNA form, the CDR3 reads TGTGCCAGCAGCTCCTTCTTGGGACAGGGGGCGAATCAGCCCCAGCATTTT. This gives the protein CASSSFLGQGANQPQHF. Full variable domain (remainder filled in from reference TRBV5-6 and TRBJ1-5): DAGVTQSPTHLIKTRGQQVTLRCSPKSGHDTVSWYQQALGQGPQFIFQYYEEEERQRGNFPDRFSGHQFPNYSSELNVNALLLGDSALYLCASSSFLGQGANQPQHFGDGTRLSIL.

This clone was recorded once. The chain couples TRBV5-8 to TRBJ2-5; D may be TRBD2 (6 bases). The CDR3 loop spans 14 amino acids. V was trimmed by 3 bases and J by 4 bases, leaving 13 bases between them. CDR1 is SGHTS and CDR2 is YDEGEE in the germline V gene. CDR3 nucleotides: TGTGCCAGCAGCTCGCCGGGGGACGGAGAGACCCAGTACTTC. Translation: CASSSPGDGETQYF. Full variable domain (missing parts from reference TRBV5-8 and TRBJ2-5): EAGVTQSPTHLIKTRGQQATLRCSPISGHTSVYWYQQALGLGLQFLLWYDEGEERNRGNFPPRFSGRQFPNYSSELNVNALELEDSALYLCASSSPGDGETQYFGPGTRLLVL.

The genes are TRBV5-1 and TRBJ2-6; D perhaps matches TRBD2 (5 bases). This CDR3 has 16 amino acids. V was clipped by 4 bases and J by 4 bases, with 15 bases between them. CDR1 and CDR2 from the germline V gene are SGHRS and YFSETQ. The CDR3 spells CASSLGLGSGANVLTF. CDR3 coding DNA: TGCGCCAGCAGCCTCGGACTCGGGTCCGGGGCCAACGTCCTGACTTTC. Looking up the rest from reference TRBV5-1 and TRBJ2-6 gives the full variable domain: KAGVTQTPRYLIKTRGQQVTLSCSPISGHRSVSWYQQTPGQGLQFLFEYFSETQRNKGNFPGRFSGRQFSNSRSEMNVSTLELGDSALYLCASSLGLGSGANVLTFGAGSRLTVL.

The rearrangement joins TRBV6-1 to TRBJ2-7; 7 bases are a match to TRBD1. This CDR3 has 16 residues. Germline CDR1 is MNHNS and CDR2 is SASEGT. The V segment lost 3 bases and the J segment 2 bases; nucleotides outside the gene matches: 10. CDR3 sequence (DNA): TGTGCCAGCAGTGATCGAATGGAGACAGGGACCTACGAGCAGTACTTC. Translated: CASSDRMETGTYEQYF.

CDR3 in DNA: TGTGCCAGCAGTCTCCCCGGAGAGACCCAGTACTTC. It is translated as CASSLPGETQYF. V usage is TRBV5-4 and J usage is TRBJ2-5; D not certain. The CDR3 has 12 residues. CDR1 is SGHNT, CDR2 YYREEE, per germline (reference sequence). V dropped 5 bases and J dropped 4 bases, with 9 bases sitting between them.

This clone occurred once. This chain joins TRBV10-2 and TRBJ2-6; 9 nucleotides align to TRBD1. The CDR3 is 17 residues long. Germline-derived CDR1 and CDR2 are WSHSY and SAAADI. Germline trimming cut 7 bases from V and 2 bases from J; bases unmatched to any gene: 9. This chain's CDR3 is CASTQRDRATGANVLTF. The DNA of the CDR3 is TGCGCCAGCACTCAAAGGGACAGGGCTACTGGGGCCAACGTCCTGACTTTC.

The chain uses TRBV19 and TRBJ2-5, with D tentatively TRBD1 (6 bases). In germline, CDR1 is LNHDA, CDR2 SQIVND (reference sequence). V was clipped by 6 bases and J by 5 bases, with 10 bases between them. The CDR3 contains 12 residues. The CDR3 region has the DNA TGTGCCAGTAGCCTAAGGGGGGAGACCCAGTACTTC. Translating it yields CASSLRGETQYF. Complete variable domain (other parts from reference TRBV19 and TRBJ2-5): DGGITQSPKYLFRKEGQNVTLSCEQNLNHDAMYWYRQDPGQGLRLIYYSQIVNDFQKGDIAEGYSVSREKKESFPLTVTSAQKNPTAFYLCASSLRGETQYFGPGTRLLVL.

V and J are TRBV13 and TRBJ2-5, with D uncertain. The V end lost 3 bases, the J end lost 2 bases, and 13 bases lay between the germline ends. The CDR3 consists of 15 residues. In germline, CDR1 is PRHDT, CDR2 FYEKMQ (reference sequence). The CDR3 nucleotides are TGTGCCAGCAGCTTGGGTCTAACAGAGCAAGAGACCCAGTACTTC. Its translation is CASSLGLTEQETQYF.

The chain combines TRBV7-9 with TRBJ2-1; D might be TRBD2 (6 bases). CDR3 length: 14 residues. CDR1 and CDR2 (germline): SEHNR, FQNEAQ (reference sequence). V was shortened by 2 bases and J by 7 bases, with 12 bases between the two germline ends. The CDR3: CASSLTSAGNEQFF. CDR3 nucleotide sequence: TGTGCCAGCAGCTTAACGTCTGCGGGGAATGAGCAGTTCTTC. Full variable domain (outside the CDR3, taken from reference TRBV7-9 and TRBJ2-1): DTGVSQNPRHKITKRGQNVTFRCDPISEHNRLYWYRQTLGQGPEFLTYFQNEAQLEKSRLLSDRFSAERPKGSFSTLEIQRTEQGDSAMYLCASSLTSAGNEQFFGPGTRLTVL.